This is a list of T cell receptor beta chains from one sample in a study of T cell responses to AZD1222 COVID-19 vaccine. Measured with immunoSEQ multiplex PCR; TCRdb has only the in-frame clones, and not every one. The repertoire holds about 180,000 clones, with around 90% as singletons. The source was peripheral blood, collected 28 days after the second AZD1222 dose. The source is an adult who received the AZD1222 COVID-19 vaccine. Each CDR3 is given with its conserved first and last residue. D genes are given only for firm matches. Clone size is shown for a subset of rows, as once, few, many or a class of expanded clone.

>-|TRBV19|TRBJ2-4|TRBD2
CASSVGGDTAGAPRAKNIQYF
TGTGCCAGTAGCGTGGGAGGGGATACAGCGGGGGCCCCTCGGGCCAAAAACATTCAGTACTTC
>-|TRBV7-9|TRBJ2-5|TRBD1
CASSSLTGGKGRETQYF
TGTGCCAGCAGCTCACTAACAGGGGGCAAGGGGCGAGAGACCCAGTACTTC
>-|TRBV27|TRBJ1-3|TRBD1
CASSGTGRGNTIYF
TGTGCCAGCAGCGGGACAGGGAGAGGAAACACCATATATTTT
>-|TRBV3-1/TRBV3-2|TRBJ2-7|TRBD2
CASSPPGLAAYEQYF
TGTGCCAGCAGCCCCCCGGGACTAGCGGCCTACGAGCAGTACTTC
>-|TRBV18|TRBJ1-1|TRBD1
CASSGARGAVNTEAFF
TGTGCCAGCTCAGGAGCCAGGGGGGCAGTGAACACTGAAGCTTTCTTT
>-|TRBV3-1/TRBV3-2|TRBJ1-1|-
CASRTRENTEAFF
TGTGCCAGCAGAACAAGGGAAAACACTGAAGCTTTCTTT
>-|TRBV19|TRBJ2-5|-
CASSIQGNQETQYF
TGTGCCAGTAGTATTCAGGGGAACCAAGAGACCCAGTACTTC
>-|TRBV6-4|TRBJ2-7|TRBD1
CASRRDRGLEQYF
TGTGCCAGCAGAAGGGACAGGGGGCTCGAGCAGTACTTC
>-|TRBV6-5|TRBJ1-5|-
CASSTSGSANQPQHF
TGTGCCAGCAGTACCTCAGGGTCTGCAAATCAGCCCCAGCATTTT
>-|TRBV7-6|TRBJ1-6|-
CASSPTIRSNNSPLHF
TGTGCCAGCAGCCCCACAATTCGGTCGAATAATTCACCCCTCCACTTT
>-|TRBV19|TRBJ1-2|-
CASSIATANYGYTF
TGTGCCAGTAGTATCGCGACTGCTAACTATGGCTACACCTTC
>-|TRBV18|TRBJ1-6|-
CASSPSGTNSPLHF
TGTGCCAGCTCACCATCAGGGACTAATTCACCCCTCCACTTT
>-|TRBV27|TRBJ2-7|TRBD1
CASSSLGGAYEQYF
TGTGCCAGCAGTTCGCTAGGGGGCGCGTATGAGCAGTACTTC
>-|TRBV7-3|TRBJ2-6|TRBD1
CASSIQGATGANVLTF
TGTGCCAGCAGTATACAGGGGGCTACCGGGGCCAACGTCCTGACTTTC
>-|TRBV10-2|TRBJ1-6|-
CATDGGYNSPLHF
TGCGCCACCGATGGGGGCTATAATTCACCCCTCCACTTT
>-|TRBV3-1/TRBV3-2|TRBJ1-4|-
CASSQAGGRGEKLFF
TGTGCCAGCAGCCAAGCAGGCGGGAGGGGAGAAAAACTGTTTTTT
>once|TRBV9|TRBJ1-2|-
CASSVNAGDGYTF
TGTGCCAGCAGCGTAAATGCCGGGGACGGCTACACCTTC
>-|TRBV6-2/TRBV6-3|TRBJ2-7|TRBD1
CASSYSGQGFYEQYF
TGTGCCAGCAGTTACTCGGGACAGGGCTTCTACGAGCAGTACTTC
>-|TRBV6-5|TRBJ1-5|TRBD1
CAGGQGSMPQHF
TGTGCCGGAGGACAGGGGAGTATGCCCCAGCATTTT
>-|TRBV15|TRBJ1-4|TRBD1
CATSRGGQSNEKLFF
TGTGCCACCAGCAGAGGGGGACAGTCCAATGAAAAACTGTTTTTT
>-|TRBV5-1|TRBJ1-1|-
CASSLAGGRGITEAFF
TGCGCCAGCAGCTTGGCCGGGGGAAGGGGAATCACTGAAGCTTTCTTT
>-|TRBV7-2|TRBJ1-6|-
CASSLARVSPLHF
TGTGCCAGCAGCTTAGCTCGCGTTTCACCCCTCCACTTT
>once|TRBV6-1|TRBJ1-2|-
CASSGIRVPGSSYGYTF
TGTGCCAGCAGTGGGATTAGGGTCCCAGGTTCAAGTTATGGCTACACCTTC
>-|TRBV11-3|TRBJ2-5|-
CASSRTDPETQYF
TGTGCCAGCAGCCGGACAGACCCAGAGACCCAGTACTTC
>-|TRBV18|TRBJ2-2|-
CASSPPNTGELFF
TGTGCCAGCTCACCACCTAACACCGGGGAGCTGTTTTTT
>-|TRBV5-1|TRBJ2-1|TRBD2
CASSFGLAGASEQFF
TGCGCCAGCAGCTTCGGGCTAGCGGGGGCATCTGAGCAGTTCTTC
>once|TRBV12-3/TRBV12-4|TRBJ1-2|-
CASSFAGSGYTF
TGTGCCAGCAGTTTCGCAGGGAGCGGCTACACCTTC
>-|TRBV27|TRBJ2-2|-
CASTYPSAGELFF
TGTGCCAGCACCTACCCCTCGGCCGGGGAGCTGTTTTTT
>once|TRBV9|TRBJ1-6|-
CASSPRAEGSPLHF
TGTGCCAGCAGCCCCCGTGCTGAGGGGTCACCCCTCCACTTT
>-|TRBV6-2/TRBV6-3|TRBJ1-5|-
CASSSIRRSSNQPQHF
TGTGCCAGCAGTTCCATACGTCGTTCTAGCAATCAGCCCCAGCATTTT
>-|TRBV5-5|TRBJ1-2|-
CASSRDIERYTF
TGTGCCAGCAGCCGGGATATCGAACGCTACACCTTC
>-|TRBV6-6|TRBJ1-5|-
CASSYQGRPDQPQHF
TGTGCCAGCAGTTACCAGGGCAGACCAGATCAGCCCCAGCATTTT
>-|TRBV4-3|TRBJ1-6|-
CASSQEARRSYNSPLHF
TGCGCCAGCAGCCAAGAAGCACGTCGGTCCTATAATTCACCCCTCCACTTT
>-|TRBV6-6|TRBJ1-1|-
CASSYSGGADTEAFF
TGTGCCAGCAGTTACTCGGGGGGCGCGGACACTGAAGCTTTCTTT
>-|TRBV7-2|TRBJ2-3|-
CASSLSRGSTDTQYF
TGTGCCAGCAGCTTATCCCGGGGGAGCACAGATACGCAGTATTTT
>-|TRBV19|TRBJ2-2|-
CASTPAGTRVTGELFF
TGTGCCAGTACTCCCGCGGGAACACGGGTCACCGGGGAGCTGTTTTTT
>-|TRBV7-2|TRBJ2-3|TRBD1
CASSLAVTGVDTQYF
TGTGCCAGCAGCTTAGCGGTGACAGGGGTAGATACGCAGTATTTT
>-|TRBV5-6|TRBJ2-3|TRBD2
CASSYRLAEALSTDTQYF
TGTGCCAGCAGCTATAGACTAGCGGAGGCTCTTAGCACAGATACGCAGTATTTT
>-|TRBV7-9|TRBJ1-5|TRBD1
CASSLWTGPQHF
TGTGCCAGCAGCTTATGGACAGGGCCCCAGCATTTT
>-|TRBV6-6|TRBJ1-5|TRBD1
CASSHRGQGADSNQPQHF
TGTGCCAGCAGTCATAGGGGACAGGGGGCGGATAGCAATCAGCCCCAGCATTTT
>-|TRBV7-9|TRBJ2-7|-
CASSASREQYF
TGTGCCAGCAGCGCCTCCCGGGAGCAGTACTTC
>few|TRBV15|TRBJ1-2|-
CATSRDSQDYGYTF
TGTGCCACCAGCAGGGACAGTCAGGACTATGGCTACACCTTC
>-|TRBV2|TRBJ2-3|-
CATAGAISTDTQYF
TGTGCAACGGCAGGGGCAATAAGCACAGATACGCAGTATTTT
>-|TRBV5-1|TRBJ2-2|-
CASSFVGANTGELFF
TGCGCCAGCAGCTTTGTGGGGGCGAACACCGGGGAGCTGTTTTTT
>-|TRBV4-3|TRBJ2-5|-
CASSYTLRETQYF
TGCGCCAGCAGCTATACACTCCGGGAGACCCAGTACTTC
>few|TRBV4-1|TRBJ1-2|TRBD1
CASSPVGQGTYGYTF
TGCGCCAGCAGCCCCGTTGGACAGGGAACCTATGGCTACACCTTC
>-|TRBV2|TRBJ2-7|-
CASSGQVYEQYF
TGTGCCAGCAGTGGGCAGGTCTACGAGCAGTACTTC
>once|TRBV3-1/TRBV3-2|TRBJ1-2|TRBD1
CASSQGPGGPYGYTF
TGTGCCAGCAGCCAAGGGCCAGGGGGCCCCTATGGCTACACCTTC
>-|TRBV2|TRBJ2-7|-
CASRSGSYEQYF
TGTGCCAGCAGGAGCGGCTCCTACGAGCAGTACTTC
>-|TRBV5-1|TRBJ2-3|-
CASSLGIDTDTQYF
TGCGCCAGCAGCTTGGGGATAGACACAGATACGCAGTATTTT
>-|TRBV7-9|TRBJ1-2|-
CASSSGRDFAYGYTF
TGTGCCAGCAGCTCCGGGAGGGACTTTGCCTATGGCTACACCTTC
>-|TRBV10-1|TRBJ1-1|-
CASSEGKAEAFF
TGCGCCAGCAGTGAGGGCAAGGCTGAAGCTTTCTTT
>once|TRBV27|TRBJ2-7|-
CASSLWQGSNEQYF
TGTGCCAGCAGTTTATGGCAGGGTAGCAACGAGCAGTACTTC
>-|TRBV2|TRBJ2-3|-
CASSDSRLRSF
TGTGCCAGCAGTGACTCTCGACTTAGATCCTTT
>-|TRBV19|TRBJ2-7|TRBD2
CASSAGLAEQYEQYF
TGTGCCAGTAGTGCCGGACTAGCGGAACAATACGAGCAGTACTTC
>-|TRBV30|TRBJ1-1|-
CAWSVDGDTEAFF
TGTGCCTGGAGTGTAGACGGGGACACTGAAGCTTTCTTT
>-|TRBV6-5|TRBJ2-5|TRBD2
CASREGSGIETQYF
TGTGCCAGCAGGGAGGGTAGCGGGATAGAGACCCAGTACTTC
>-|TRBV6-2/TRBV6-3|TRBJ2-7|-
CASSYGPLYEQYF
TGTGCCAGCAGTTACGGACCCCTCTACGAGCAGTACTTC